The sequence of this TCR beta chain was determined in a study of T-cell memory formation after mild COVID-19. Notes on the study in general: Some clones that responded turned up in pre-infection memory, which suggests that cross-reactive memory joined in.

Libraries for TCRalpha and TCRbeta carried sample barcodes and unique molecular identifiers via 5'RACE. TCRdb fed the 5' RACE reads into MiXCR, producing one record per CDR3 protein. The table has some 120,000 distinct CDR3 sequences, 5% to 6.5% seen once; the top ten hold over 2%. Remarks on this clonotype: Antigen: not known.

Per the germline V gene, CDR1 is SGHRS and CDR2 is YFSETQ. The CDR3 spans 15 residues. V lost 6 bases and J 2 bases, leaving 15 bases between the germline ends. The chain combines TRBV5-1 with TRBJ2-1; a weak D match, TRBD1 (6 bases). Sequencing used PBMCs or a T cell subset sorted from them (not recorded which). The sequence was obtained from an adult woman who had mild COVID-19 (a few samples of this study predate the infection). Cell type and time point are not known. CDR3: CASNEGGFPYNEQFF. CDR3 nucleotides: TGCGCCAGCAACGAAGGGGGTTTCCCCTACAATGAGCAGTTCTTC.